These 28 T cell receptor beta chains originate from one sample sequenced in a study of cytomegalovirus exposure and HLA in healthy donors. The PCR contained 60 Vbeta and 13 Jbeta primers. Repertoires were generated with immunoSEQ multiplex PCR, while TCRdb's copy carries only in-frame clones and drops some. The table lists 200,000 to 250,000 clones, with more than 0.95% in the top ten. Sequencing was performed on PBMCs. These TCRs come from a girl aged 2-15 years in good health and CMV-seropositive.

The genes are TRBV5-4 and TRBJ2-1; tentatively, D is TRBD2 (6 bases). Per the germline V gene, CDR1 is SGHNT and CDR2 is YYREEE (reference sequence). The length of the CDR3 is 12 residues. Deletions cut 6 bases from V and 7 bases from J, with 11 bases between. The CDR3 region has the DNA TGTGCCAGCATGCCCGCGGGGAATGAGCAGTTCTTC. Protein product: CASMPAGNEQFF.

The rearrangement joins TRBV5-1 to TRBJ2-7; D gene unclear. The germline gives CDR1 SGHRS, CDR2 YFSETQ. Trimming shortened V by 4 bases and J by 0 bases, and 11 bases separated the two germline ends. The CDR3 sequence is 14 residues long. This CDR3 reads CASSHPRSSYEQYF. The CDR3 nucleotides read TGCGCCAGCAGCCACCCTCGGAGCTCCTACGAGCAGTACTTC.

The chain carries TRBV5-8 and TRBJ2-3; 11 bases agree with TRBD1. V dropped 6 bases and J dropped 4; count of bases not matched to a gene: 7. The CDR3 has 15 amino acids. The germline gives CDR1 SGHTS, CDR2 YDEGEE. The CDR3 region is CASTPDRGRADTQYF. CDR3 bases: TGTGCCAGCACCCCGGACAGGGGGCGAGCAGATACGCAGTATTTT.

This chain connects TRBV5-6 to TRBJ2-3; 7 nucleotides match TRBD2. Germline lookup yields CDR1 SGHDT and CDR2 YYEEEE. CDR3 length equals 15 residues. V was clipped by 0 bases and J by 0 bases; unmatched bases: 1. CDR3 nucleotides: TGTGCCAGCAGCTTGGCAGCGGGAAGCACAGATACGCAGTATTTT. This translates into CASSLAAGSTDTQYF.

The rearrangement links TRBV28 to TRBJ2-7; no definite D call. Trimming shortened V by 4 bases and J by 3 bases, and 10 bases separated the two germline ends. The CDR3 sequence is 13 residues long. CDR1 is MDHEN, CDR2 SYDVKM, per germline. The CDR3 nucleotides read TGTGCCAGCAGTTCAACAGATCGCTACGAGCAGTACTTC. Translation gives CASSSTDRYEQYF.

This chain links TRBV5-1 with TRBJ1-1; D gene unclear. CDR3 size: 13 residues. Looked up from germline, CDR1 is SGHRS and CDR2 is YFSETQ. V was clipped by 1 base and J by 5 bases, with 9 bases between them. The DNA for the CDR3 is TGCGCCAGCAGCTTGACTCAGGAAACTGAAGCTTTCTTT. Translated, it gives CASSLTQETEAFF. The whole variable domain, filled in from reference TRBV5-1 and TRBJ1-1, reads KAGVTQTPRYLIKTRGQQVTLSCSPISGHRSVSWYQQTPGQGLQFLFEYFSETQRNKGNFPGRFSGRQFSNSRSEMNVSTLELGDSALYLCASSLTQETEAFFGQGTRLTVV.

This rearrangement joins TRBV27 to TRBJ2-1; 11 bases are a match to TRBD2. Germline lookup yields CDR1 MNHEY and CDR2 SMNVEV (reference sequence). The CDR3 spans 14 residues. The junction had 2 bases not matched to a gene; V was cut back by 8 bases and J by 2 bases. In nucleotides, the CDR3 is TGTGCCAGCGGGGGACTAGCGGCCTACAATGAGCAGTTCTTC. This encodes CASGGLAAYNEQFF.

V usage is TRBV28 and J usage is TRBJ1-1; the match to TRBD1 covers 9 bases. With 6 bases clipped from V and 1 base from J, the junction kept 3 bases outside the gene matches. This CDR3 region has 14 residues. Germline loops: CDR1 MDHEN, CDR2 SYDVKM. The DNA for the CDR3 is TGTGCCAGCAGCCAGGGACAGGGGAACACTGAAGCTTTCTTT. Translating gives CASSQGQGNTEAFF.

The chain is built from TRBV18 and TRBJ2-5, with 8 nucleotides matching TRBD2. The J segment lost 1 base and the V segment lost 3 bases, leaving 7 bases of the junction unmatched. The length of the CDR3 is 16 residues. From germline, CDR1 is KGHSH and CDR2 LQKENI. The CDR3 sequence: CASSPRLAGSQETQYF. The CDR3 DNA reads TGTGCCAGCTCACCTCGGCTAGCGGGTTCCCAAGAGACCCAGTACTTC.

The V and J genes are TRBV7-2 and TRBJ2-7; 7 nucleotides line up with TRBD2. The CDR3 consists of 14 residues. CDR1 and CDR2 (germline): SGHTA, FQGNSA. Trimming removed 3 bases from V and 0 bases from J; junction bases left unmatched: 2. The CDR3 region has the DNA TGTGCCAGCAGCTTCCTAGCGGTCTCCTACGAGCAGTACTTC. It is translated as CASSFLAVSYEQYF.

The chain combines TRBV9 with TRBJ1-1, with D tentatively TRBD1 (6 bases). This CDR3 region has 12 residues. Germline V gene sequence: CDR1 SGDLS, CDR2 YYNGEE. The ends were cut back, 4 bases at V and 10 bases at J, with 14 bases in the middle. The CDR3 DNA follows: TGTGCCAGCAGCCGGACAGAGGAAGGAGCTTTCTTT. Its protein product is CASSRTEEGAFF. Using reference TRBV9 and TRBJ1-1 for the parts outside the CDR3, the full variable domain is DSGVTQTPKHLITATGQRVTLRCSPRSGDLSVYWYQQSLDQGLQFLIQYYNGEERAKGNILERFSAQQFPDLHSELNLSSLELGDSALYFCASSRTEEGAFFGQGTRLTVV.

The chain recombines TRBV18 with TRBJ2-5, with 8 bases aligning to TRBD1. Trimming took 1 base from V and 3 from J; bases not matched to a gene: 4. CDR1 and CDR2 from the germline V gene are KGHSH and LQKENI. CDR3 length: 15 amino acids. Here the CDR3 reads CASSPRGTGEETQYF. The CDR3 bases are TGTGCCAGCTCACCACGGGGGACAGGAGAAGAGACCCAGTACTTC.

The chain joins TRBV19 to TRBJ2-2, with D perhaps TRBD2 (5 bases). This CDR3 region has 13 residues. CDR1 and CDR2 (germline): LNHDA, SQIVND (reference sequence). Between the trimmed V and J ends, which lost 3 bases and 6 bases, there was a span of 8 bases. CDR3 sequence (DNA): TGTGCCAGTAGTATGGCCGGGGCCGGGGAGCTGTTTTTT. Its protein is CASSMAGAGELFF.

This chain uses TRBV7-8 with TRBJ2-7, with 8 bases lining up with TRBD1. Germline CDR1 SGHVS, CDR2 FQNEAQ. This CDR3 comprises 13 residues. V was pared by 1 base and J by 5 bases, with 1 base of the junction left unmatched. CDR3 DNA sequence: TGTGCCAGCAGCTTAGTGGACAGGGACGAGCAGTACTTC. It is translated as CASSLVDRDEQYF.

V and J are TRBV7-9 and TRBJ2-5, with 8 bases matching TRBD1. The DNA end favors TRBJ2-7, so the J call may be wrong. The germline V gene encodes CDR1 SEHNR and CDR2 FQNEAQ (reference sequence). The CDR3 runs to 16 residues. The CDR3 protein is CASSLRSGTGDYEQYF. CDR3 bases: TGTGCCAGCAGCCTCCGATCCGGGACAGGAGACTACGAGCAGTACTTC.

The CDR3 loop is CASSQDTGGSYNEQFF. The CDR3 nucleotides read TGCGCCAGCAGCCAAGACACCGGGGGATCCTACAATGAGCAGTTCTTC. V gene TRBV4-1 combines with J gene TRBJ2-1; D possibly corresponds to TRBD2 (6 bases). Germline CDR1 reads MGHRA; CDR2 reads YSYEKL. The CDR3 loop spans 16 amino acids. V was shortened by 0 bases and J by 1 base, with 10 bases between the two germline ends.

The chain is built from TRBV5-6 and TRBJ1-2; the match to TRBD1 covers 9 bases. V lost 2 bases, J lost 4 bases, and 6 bases stayed unmatched. The CDR3 is 15 residues long. Germline loops: CDR1 SGHDT, CDR2 YYEEEE. CDR3 DNA: TGTGCCAGCAGCTTTCCGGACAGGGGACGCTATGGCTACACCTTC. Protein product: CASSFPDRGRYGYTF.

This chain joins TRBV18 and TRBJ1-2; unclear D gene. Trimming took off 3 bases at V and 6 bases at J, with 11 bases between the two ends. The V gene's germline CDR1 is KGHSH and CDR2 LQKENI. The CDR3 consists of 13 residues. CDR3 sequence: CASSPAPENGYTF. CDR3 in DNA: TGTGCCAGCTCACCGGCCCCAGAAAATGGCTACACCTTC.

The gene calls are TRBV6-5 and TRBJ1-2, with a tentative D call TRBD1 (5 bases). CDR3 length: 13 residues. Looked up from germline, CDR1 is MNHEY and CDR2 is SVGAGI. The V end was cut by 4 bases, the J end by 2 bases, with 8 bases between. The CDR3 sequence is CASSFSGNYGYTF. In DNA form, the CDR3 reads TGTGCCAGCAGTTTTTCAGGGAACTATGGCTACACCTTC.

The chain joins TRBV27 to TRBJ2-1; TRBD2 matches 12 bases. Per the germline V gene, CDR1 is MNHEY and CDR2 is SMNVEV (reference sequence). After removal of 5 bases from V and 6 bases from J, the junction contained 2 bases not matched to a gene. CDR3 length equals 14 residues. The CDR3 region is CASSTGLAGNEQFF. The CDR3 region has the DNA TGTGCCAGCAGTACGGGACTAGCGGGCAATGAGCAGTTCTTC.

The chain uses TRBV7-9 and TRBJ2-1, with 8 bases lining up with TRBD2. The CDR3 length is 16 residues. Trimming removed 5 bases from V and 5 bases from J; junction bases left unmatched: 11. The germline CDR1 and CDR2 sequences are SEHNR and FQNEAQ (reference sequence). DNA of the CDR3: TGTGCCAGCAGCCCAATGAGTCTAGCGGGTGACAATGAGCAGTTCTTC. It translates to CASSPMSLAGDNEQFF.

The CDR3 sequence: CASSQDVLATDTQYF. CDR3 in DNA: TGTGCCAGCAGCCAAGATGTGCTAGCAACAGATACGCAGTATTTT. The V and J genes are TRBV14 and TRBJ2-3; a weak D match, TRBD2 (5 bases). This CDR3 comprises 15 residues. The V and J ends lost 0 bases and 3 bases respectively, with 10 bases between them. From germline, CDR1 is SGHDN and CDR2 FVKESK.

The V call is TRBV6-5, the J call TRBJ2-4, with D maybe TRBD1 (5 bases). Germline assignment: CDR1 MNHEY and CDR2 SVGAGI. The CDR3 contains 14 residues. Deletions cut 4 bases from V and 0 bases from J, with 7 bases between. CDR3 sequence: CASSWGIAKNIQYF. Here the CDR3 DNA reads TGTGCCAGCAGTTGGGGCATAGCCAAAAACATTCAGTACTTC.

The chain couples TRBV5-4 to TRBJ2-5; D not resolved. The germline V and J ends were trimmed by 0 bases and 2 bases, with 5 bases remaining between them. This CDR3 has 13 amino acids. Germline CDR1 and CDR2: SGHNT and YYREEE (reference sequence). CDR3 in DNA: TGTGCCAGCAGCTTGGCACAGCAAGAGACCCAGTACTTC. Its protein is CASSLAQQETQYF.

CDR3 nucleotide sequence: TGTGCCAGCAGCTTGAAACGGGAGGTCGGAAATGAGCAGTTCTTC. Translating it yields CASSLKREVGNEQFF. The V and J genes are TRBV5-4 and TRBJ2-1; 7 bases line up with TRBD2. Losses at the gene ends were 1 base for V and 7 bases for J; bases not matched to a gene: 8. The CDR3 covers 15 residues. Per the germline V gene, CDR1 is SGHNT and CDR2 is YYREEE (reference sequence).

This sequence joins TRBV11-2 and TRBJ2-2, with TRBD1 as a possible D gene (6 bases). Trimming left V 4 bases short and J 4 bases short, with 10 bases between. The germline V gene encodes CDR1 SGHAT and CDR2 FQNNGV. This CDR3 is 14 amino acids long. This chain's CDR3 is CASSSTGSTGELFF. CDR3 coding DNA: TGTGCCAGCAGCTCAACAGGGAGCACCGGGGAGCTGTTTTTT.

The chain joins TRBV5-8 to TRBJ2-2, with 7 bases aligning to TRBD2. J lost 0 bases, V lost 0 bases, and 2 bases had no gene match. Germline lookup yields CDR1 SGHTS and CDR2 YDEGEE. The CDR3 extends over 16 amino acids. CDR3 sequence: CASSLDGGTNTGELFF. The CDR3 nucleotides read TGTGCCAGCAGCTTGGACGGGGGGACGAACACCGGGGAGCTGTTTTTT.

This chain links TRBV18 with TRBJ1-3; D remains ambiguous. This CDR3 spans 16 amino acids. The V end lost 1 base, the J end lost 0 bases, and 10 bases lay between the germline ends. Looked up from germline, CDR1 is KGHSH and CDR2 is LQKENI. CDR3 sequence (DNA): TGTGCCAGCTCACCACTTGGTACTAACTCTGGAAACACCATATATTTT. It is translated as CASSPLGTNSGNTIYF.